Below are 9 T cell receptor beta chains sequenced from a single sample in a study of shared clonotypes between healthy human individuals. Produced via immunoSEQ multiplex PCR; TCRdb's table is partial and in-frame only. Of 450,000 to 500,000 clones listed, over 60% were seen once; the top ten hold roughly 13%. Sequenced input: PBMCs. Receptor source: a middle-aged woman in good health. Some clones in this sample may be carry-over from other donors' samples.

This clone was seen a single time. The V call is TRBV2, the J call TRBJ2-5; 7 bases fit TRBD1. Unmatched junction bases numbered 10, after V lost 7 bases and J lost 5 bases. The CDR3 spans 14 residues. From germline, CDR1 is SNHLY and CDR2 FYNNEI. The CDR3 coding sequence is TGTGCCAGCACCAGGACAGGCCTAGGGGAGACCCAGTACTTC. This sequence encodes CASTRTGLGETQYF.

This clone was seen many times. Within the sample, other DNA sequences also encode this same CDR3. The chain employs TRBV2 and TRBJ2-7; D possibly corresponds to TRBD1 (7 bases). Germline-derived CDR1 and CDR2 are SNHLY and FYNNEI. The V gene lost 8 bases and the J gene lost 3 bases, with 17 bases spanning the gap. This CDR3 comprises 14 residues. The CDR3 DNA sequence: TGTGCCAGCTTGTCAAACAGGGGACTCTACGAGCAGTACTTC. This sequence encodes CASLSNRGLYEQYF. Looking up the rest from reference TRBV2 and TRBJ2-7 gives the full variable domain: EPEVTQTPSHQVTQMGQEVILRCVPISNHLYFYWYRQILGQKVEFLVSFYNNEISEKSEIFDDQFSVERPDGSNFTLKIRSTKLEDSAMYFCASLSNRGLYEQYFGPGTRLTVT.

This clone appeared a few times. For the CDR3, the DNA is TGTGCCTGCACCCTCCCAGGGCGGGAGACCCAGTACTTC. Encoded protein: CACTLPGRETQYF. This chain connects TRBV30 to TRBJ2-5; D perhaps matches TRBD1 (5 bases). V gave up 6 bases and J gave up 5 bases, with 16 bases separating them. CDR1 and CDR2 from the germline V gene are GTSNPN and SVGIG (reference sequence). The CDR3 runs to 13 residues. Using reference TRBV30 and TRBJ2-5 for the parts outside the CDR3, the full variable domain is SQTIHQWPATLVQPVGSPLSLECTVEGTSNPNLYWYRQAAGRGLQLLFYSVGIGQISSEVPQNLSASRPQDRQFILSSKKLLLSDSGFYLCACTLPGRETQYFGPGTRLLVL.

The chain couples TRBV28 to TRBJ2-3, with TRBD2 matching over 16 bases. In germline, CDR1 is MDHEN, CDR2 SYDVKM. The CDR3 consists of 20 residues. The junction had 13 bases not matched to a gene; V was cut back by 3 bases and J by 4 bases. CDR3 in DNA: TGTGCCAGCAGTTTTACCGGGACTAGCGGGAGGGCCAGGTCCGCAGATACGCAGTATTTT. Its translation: CASSFTGTSGRARSADTQYF.

About this clone: The identical CDR3 is also encoded by other nucleotide sequences in the sample. The chain employs TRBV5-6 and TRBJ1-2; D ambiguous. The ends were cut back, 4 bases at V and 4 bases at J, with 14 bases in the middle. This CDR3 has 14 amino acids. CDR1 is SGHDT, CDR2 YYEEEE, per germline. Written as DNA, the CDR3 is TGTGCCAGCAGCCTGGCCATGGACGGCTATGGCTACACCTTC. Its protein is CASSLAMDGYGYTF.

J is TRBJ2-1 and V is TRBV7-8; 7 bases map to TRBD2. The CDR3 contains 16 residues. V lost 5 bases, J lost 2 bases, and 9 bases stayed unmatched. Germline V gene lookup returns CDR1 SGHVS and CDR2 FQNEAQ. The DNA of the CDR3 is TGTGCCAGCAGCCGCCGGGACTACCCCCCCTACAATGAGCAGTTCTTC. It encodes CASSRRDYPPYNEQFF.

As concerns this clone: This sample also contains other DNA sequences that code for the same CDR3. The rearrangement joins TRBV4-1 to TRBJ1-1, with a weak D call TRBD1 (6 bases). CDR3 size: 14 residues. Per germline, CDR1 MGHRA and CDR2 YSYEKL. Deletions cut 1 base from V and 2 bases from J, with 8 bases between. In DNA, the CDR3 is TGCGCCAGCAGCCAAGTAGGGGGAAACACTGAAGCTTTCTTT. Residues: CASSQVGGNTEAFF.

The genes are TRBV9 and TRBJ2-7, with a tentative D call TRBD1 (6 bases). The CDR3 totals 13 residues. Germline V gene sequence: CDR1 SGDLS, CDR2 YYNGEE. V lost 0 bases and J 2 bases, leaving 6 bases between the germline ends. In DNA, the CDR3 is TGTGCCAGCAGCGTAGGGACAGCCTACGAGCAGTACTTC. Residues: CASSVGTAYEQYF.

Concerning this clone itself: A far larger clone is just one base off, so this is likely a read error. The J gene is TRBJ2-6, the V gene TRBV4-2; D may be TRBD1 (5 bases). The CDR3 has 15 residues. The germline gives CDR1 LGHNA, CDR2 YNFKEQ. This chain's CDR3 is CASSQEGSGANALTF. The CDR3 nucleotides read TGTGCCAGCAGCCAAGAGGGGTCTGGGGCCAACGCCCTGACTTTC.